The 30 T cell receptor beta chains reported below all come from one sample, sequenced in a study of blood T cell repertoires in COVID-19 (dated by TCRdb to 2019 to 2021). Library construction relied on the immunoSEQ multiplex PCR assay. TCRdb limited this immuneACCESS table to in-frame rearrangements with V and J called. A share of clones is missing; checked studies link under half to unresolved V genes, and the rest is unexplained. The sample table records about 80,000 clones; around four fifths of these occur just once. The ten most abundant clones make up around 39% of the sample. The source material was peripheral blood. All receptors come from a man aged 80 or over with active or convalescent COVID-19.

The chain employs TRBV6-2 or TRBV6-3 and TRBJ2-1, with a possible D match to TRBD1 (7 bases). The germline V gene encodes CDR1 MNHEY and CDR2 SVGEGT. The CDR3 length is 17 residues. Trimming shortened V by 2 bases and J by 8 bases, and 22 bases separated the two germline ends. The CDR3 sequence is CASSYPTGVGGLDEQFF. For the CDR3, the DNA is TGTGCCAGCAGTTACCCCACAGGGGTAGGGGGACTCGATGAGCAGTTCTTC.

The chain links TRBV11-2 to TRBJ1-1; the match to TRBD1 covers 8 bases. Trimming cost V 3 bases and J 1 base; bases outside gene matches: 1. This CDR3 region has 14 residues. Looked up from germline, CDR1 is SGHAT and CDR2 is FQNNGV. CDR3 sequence reads: CASSFGTGNTEAFF. In DNA, the CDR3 is TGTGCCAGCAGCTTTGGGACAGGGAACACTGAAGCTTTCTTT. Complete variable domain (other parts from reference TRBV11-2 and TRBJ1-1): EAGVAQSPRYKIIEKRQSVAFWCNPISGHATLYWYQQILGQGPKLLIQFQNNGVVDDSQLPKDRFSAERLKGVDSTLKIQPAKLEDSAVYLCASSFGTGNTEAFFGQGTRLTVV.

The V and J genes are TRBV3-1 (or the pseudogene TRBV3-2) and TRBJ2-3, with 10 bases identical to TRBD2. Germline CDR1 and CDR2: LGHDT and YNNKEL (reference sequence). V shed 3 bases and J 4 bases; nucleotides not matched to a gene: 7. This CDR3 comprises 16 residues. DNA of the CDR3: TGTGCCAGCAGCCATTCTAGCGGGAGTCTGGCAGATACGCAGTATTTT. Its protein is CASSHSSGSLADTQYF.

This sequence joins TRBV7-8 and TRBJ2-1; 12 nucleotides agree with TRBD2. The J segment lost 0 bases and the V segment lost 5 bases, leaving 11 bases of the junction unmatched. CDR3 length equals 19 residues. The germline V gene has CDR1 SGHVS and CDR2 FQNEAQ. CDR3 bases: TGTGCCAGCAGCGCCACTAGCGGGGGGTCCCCGAGCTCCTACAATGAGCAGTTCTTC. The encoded protein is CASSATSGGSPSSYNEQFF. Full variable domain (rest looked up from reference TRBV7-8 and TRBJ2-1): GAGVSQSPRYKVAKRGQDVALRCDPISGHVSLFWYQQALGQGPEFLTYFQNEAQLDKSGLPSDRFFAERPEGSVSTLKIQRTQQEDSAVYLCASSATSGGSPSSYNEQFFGPGTRLTVL.

The chain employs TRBV7-9 and TRBJ2-1; possible D gene TRBD2, 6 bases. CDR1 is SEHNR, CDR2 FQNEAQ, per germline (reference sequence). The CDR3 is 14 amino acids. V was shortened by 4 bases and J by 8 bases, with 15 bases between the two germline ends. This CDR3 is CASSSGGPVDEQFF. CDR3 nucleotides: TGTGCCAGCAGCTCCGGAGGGCCGGTCGATGAGCAGTTCTTC.

This clone was seen once. The rearrangement joins TRBV11-2 to TRBJ1-1, with 9 bases identical to TRBD1. This CDR3 comprises 17 residues. Germline trimming cut 2 bases from V and 6 bases from J; bases unmatched to any gene: 13. Germline-derived CDR1 and CDR2 are SGHAT and FQNNGV. The CDR3 spells CASSLHSGTGPTAEAFF. The CDR3 bases are TGTGCCAGCAGCTTACATTCTGGGACAGGGCCCACTGCTGAAGCTTTCTTT.

The genes are TRBV7-3 and TRBJ2-1; 9 bases agree with TRBD1. The J segment lost 9 bases and the V segment lost 5 bases, leaving 8 bases of the junction unmatched. This CDR3 spans 14 amino acids. Per the germline V gene, CDR1 is SGHTA and CDR2 is FQGTGA. The CDR3 protein is CASSPHRGQVEQFF. The CDR3 DNA reads TGTGCCAGCAGCCCACACAGGGGGCAAGTTGAGCAGTTCTTC.

The table lists this clone with a count of one. The chain has TRBV30 and TRBJ1-1, with no clear D. Germline CDR1 GTSNPN, CDR2 SVGIG (reference sequence). V was clipped by 1 base and J by 9 bases, with 6 bases between them. CDR3 length: 10 residues. The CDR3 reads CAWSAQKAFF. CDR3 bases: TGTGCCTGGAGTGCACAAAAAGCTTTCTTT. Combining the CDR3 with reference TRBV30 and TRBJ1-1 gives the whole variable domain SQTIHQWPATLVQPVGSPLSLECTVEGTSNPNLYWYRQAAGRGLQLLFYSVGIGQISSEVPQNLSASRPQDRQFILSSKKLLLSDSGFYLCAWSAQKAFFGQGTRLTVV.

The V call is TRBV12-3 or TRBV12-4, the J call TRBJ2-3; D is unclear. V lost 2 bases and J 5 bases, leaving 8 bases between the germline ends. This CDR3 has 13 residues. CDR3 nucleotide sequence: TGTGCCAGCAGTTTAATCAGGCTAGATACGCAGTATTTT. The encoded protein is CASSLIRLDTQYF.

This chain joins TRBV11-2 and TRBJ1-1; D is uncertain. Trimming shortened V by 3 bases and J by 5 bases, and 4 bases separated the two germline ends. CDR1 is SGHAT, CDR2 FQNNGV, per germline. CDR3 length: 11 residues. The CDR3 loop reads CASSLRTEAFF. Here the CDR3 DNA reads TGTGCCAGCAGCTTGAGGACTGAAGCTTTCTTT.

The chain combines TRBV7-9 with TRBJ1-4, with D hard to call. CDR1 SEHNR and CDR2 FQNEAQ come from the germline V gene (reference sequence). The V gene lost 1 base and the J gene lost 0 bases, with 6 bases spanning the gap. This CDR3 region has 15 residues. The CDR3 loop is CASSLDQTTNEKLFF. CDR3 bases: TGTGCCAGCAGCTTAGATCAGACAACTAATGAAAAACTGTTTTTT.

The rearrangement joins TRBV6-6 to TRBJ1-2; no definite D call. Trimming cost V 2 bases and J 6 bases, with 4 bases left between them. Germline loops: CDR1 MNHNY, CDR2 SVGAGI (reference sequence). This CDR3 region has 11 residues. For the CDR3, the DNA is TGTGCCAGCAGTTACCCGGATGGCTACACCTTC. Translated, it gives CASSYPDGYTF.

The V gene is TRBV19, the J gene TRBJ2-2, with D possibly being TRBD1 (6 bases). Germline loops: CDR1 LNHDA, CDR2 SQIVND (reference sequence). The CDR3 is 15 amino acids. CDR3 protein: CATRMGAGESGELFF. The CDR3 DNA reads as TGTGCAACAAGAATGGGGGCAGGGGAATCCGGGGAGCTGTTTTTT.

The V and J genes are TRBV11-3 and TRBJ2-3; 7 nucleotides match TRBD2. The CDR3 is made up of 17 amino acids. After removal of 6 bases from V and 1 base from J, the junction contained 13 bases not matched to a gene. Per germline, CDR1 SGHNT and CDR2 YENEEA. In DNA, the CDR3 is TGTGCCAGCAGTTTGGGTAGGGCTAGCGGACGCACAGATACGCAGTATTTT. It yields the protein CASSLGRASGRTDTQYF.

This chain uses TRBV5-4 with TRBJ2-3, with 7 bases aligning to TRBD2. The CDR3 runs to 15 residues. The germline V gene has CDR1 SGHNT and CDR2 YYREEE (reference sequence). V trimming: 4 bases; J trimming: 5 bases; junction bases outside the gene matches: 10. DNA of the CDR3: TGTGCCAGCAGCGCCTTTTCGGGAGGTGGAGATACGCAGTATTTT. Its translation is CASSAFSGGGDTQYF.

The CDR3 DNA reads as TGTGCCGCAAATGGCGGGTTTAACAAAAACATTCAGTACTTC. It yields the protein CAANGGFNKNIQYF. The chain is built from TRBV19 and TRBJ2-4, with a possible D match to TRBD2 (5 bases). CDR1 and CDR2 from the germline V gene are LNHDA and SQIVND (reference sequence). Between the trimmed V and J ends, which lost 11 bases and 3 bases, there was a span of 17 bases. CDR3 length: 14 residues. Drawing the rest from reference TRBV19 and TRBJ2-4, the complete variable domain is DGGITQSPKYLFRKEGQNVTLSCEQNLNHDAMYWYRQDPGQGLRLIYYSQIVNDFQKGDIAEGYSVSREKKESFPLTVTSAQKNPTAFYLCAANGGFNKNIQYFGAGTRLSVL.

The CDR3 sequence: CASTPGTANTEAFF. CDR3 coding DNA: TGTGCCAGCACCCCAGGGACAGCGAACACTGAAGCTTTCTTT. V and J are TRBV6-5 and TRBJ1-1; TRBD1 agrees at 7 bases. There are 14 residues in the CDR3. J lost 1 base, V lost 7 bases, and 6 bases had no gene match. Germline loops: CDR1 MNHEY, CDR2 SVGAGI.

This chain uses TRBV5-4 with TRBJ2-5, with D possibly matching TRBD2 (5 bases). This CDR3 comprises 13 residues. V lost 1 base and J 12 bases, leaving 16 bases between the germline ends. Germline V gives CDR1 SGHNT, CDR2 YYREEE (reference sequence). The CDR3 bases are TGTGCCAGCAGCTTGAGCTCATCCCGAGGGAAGTACTTC. Its protein is CASSLSSSRGKYF.

V gene TRBV15 combines with J gene TRBJ1-5; possibly TRBD1 for D (5 bases). Germline V CDR1 and CDR2: LNHNV, YYDKDF (reference sequence). Trimming took off 4 bases at V and 6 bases at J, with 16 bases between the two ends. The CDR3 covers 15 residues. The CDR3 coding sequence is TGTGCCACCAGCAAGCGGGACGGGTTTTTTCAGCCCCAGCATTTT. This gives the protein CATSKRDGFFQPQHF.

The gene calls are TRBV29-1 and TRBJ2-6, with a possible D match to TRBD1 (6 bases). The CDR3 has 15 amino acids. V dropped 7 bases and J dropped 0 bases, with 13 bases sitting between them. Germline CDR1 is SQVTM and CDR2 is ANQGSEA. The CDR3 here is CSARDTLSGANVLTF. Here the CDR3 DNA reads TGCAGCGCCCGGGACACTCTCTCTGGGGCCAACGTCCTGACTTTC.

V gene TRBV21-1 combines with J gene TRBJ2-3; TRBD2 reflects the table's D call only, with no check against the DNA. TRBV21-1 is shown as a pseudogene. CDR3 length: 20 amino acids. The CDR3 loop reads CASSKEGGGDLRISTDTQYF. The CDR3 bases are TGTGCCAGCAGCAAAGAGGGCGGGGGGGACTTAAGAATTAGCACAGATACGCAGTATTTT.

The chain employs TRBV27 and TRBJ1-2; TRBD1 matches 8 bases. The CDR3 is made up of 16 amino acids. The germline V gene encodes CDR1 MNHEY and CDR2 SMNVEV (reference sequence). J gave up 10 bases and V 5 bases, and 18 bases lay outside the gene matches. CDR3 residues: CASSDRGRNQGVAYTF. The CDR3, as DNA: TGTGCCAGCAGTGACAGGGGCAGGAACCAGGGAGTGGCCTACACCTTC.

This clone was seen just once. The CDR3 region has the DNA TGTGCCAGCAGCCAAGAGCCCGGGACTAGCGGGGCCCACTACGAGCAGTACTTC. Amino acids: CASSQEPGTSGAHYEQYF. The genes are TRBV4-2 and TRBJ2-7; 13 nucleotides line up with TRBD2. The CDR3 totals 18 residues. J was trimmed by 3 bases and V by 0 bases; bases with no gene match: 8. Germline V lookup: CDR1 LGHNA, CDR2 YNFKEQ.

The chain joins TRBV6-4 to TRBJ2-4; possible D gene TRBD2, 6 bases. Per germline, CDR1 MRHNA and CDR2 SNTAGT. Trimming removed 7 bases at V and 3 bases at J, with 19 bases between. CDR3 size: 16 residues. The chain's CDR3 is CASKVGDLAVKNIQYF. In DNA, the CDR3 is TGTGCCAGCAAGGTCGGGGACTTAGCCGTCAAAAACATTCAGTACTTC.

The V gene is TRBV7-2, the J gene TRBJ2-1; 8 bases are a match to TRBD2. Germline loops: CDR1 SGHTA, CDR2 FQGNSA. V dropped 5 bases and J dropped 5; count of bases not matched to a gene: 8. This CDR3 region has 15 residues. In DNA form, the CDR3 reads TGTGCCAGCAGCCGCTTTGCGGGGGGCCACAATGAGCAGTTCTTC. It encodes CASSRFAGGHNEQFF.

The V and J genes are TRBV7-2 and TRBJ2-7; TRBD2 matches 10 bases. J was trimmed by 7 bases and V by 0 bases; bases with no gene match: 12. This CDR3 has 17 amino acids. CDR1 is SGHTA, CDR2 FQGNSA, per germline. The CDR3 protein is CASSLALGIAGGGEQYF. The CDR3 coding sequence is TGTGCCAGCAGCTTAGCGCTCGGGATAGCGGGAGGAGGGGAGCAGTACTTC.

This CDR3 reads CASSENGGGLLYGYTF. CDR3 DNA sequence: TGTGCCAGCAGTGAAAACGGAGGGGGCCTTTTGTATGGCTACACCTTC. This rearrangement joins TRBV6-4 to TRBJ1-2; 7 bases are shared with TRBD1. The ends lost 3 bases at V and 5 bases at J; junction bases unmatched: 12. The germline CDR1 and CDR2 sequences are MRHNA and SNTAGT. The length of the CDR3 is 16 residues.

J is TRBJ2-6 and V is TRBV18, with 10 positions matching TRBD1. Losses at the gene ends were 4 bases for V and 3 bases for J; bases not matched to a gene: 9. Germline CDR1 is KGHSH and CDR2 is LQKENI. This CDR3 spans 18 amino acids. The DNA for the CDR3 is TGTGCCAGCTCACGTTCGAGGGACAGGGGTGGTGGGGCCAACGTCCTGACTTTC. Translating gives CASSRSRDRGGGANVLTF.

The genes are TRBV30 and TRBJ2-3; 9 bases are shared with TRBD2. From germline, CDR1 is GTSNPN and CDR2 SVGIG (reference sequence). V lost 4 bases, J lost 3 bases, and 8 bases stayed unmatched. The CDR3 sequence is 15 residues long. The CDR3 reads CAWNSGGPITDTQYF. CDR3 nucleotide sequence: TGTGCCTGGAATAGCGGGGGTCCGATAACAGATACGCAGTATTTT.

This chain connects TRBV19 to TRBJ1-1; the D gene is possibly TRBD1 (6 bases). The CDR3 is made up of 15 amino acids. The germline V gene encodes CDR1 LNHDA and CDR2 SQIVND (reference sequence). Trimming cost V 4 bases and J 1 base, with 13 bases left between them. The CDR3 DNA is TGTGCCAGTAGTACGCAGGGGATAGGGAACACTGAAGCTTTCTTT. Translation gives CASSTQGIGNTEAFF.